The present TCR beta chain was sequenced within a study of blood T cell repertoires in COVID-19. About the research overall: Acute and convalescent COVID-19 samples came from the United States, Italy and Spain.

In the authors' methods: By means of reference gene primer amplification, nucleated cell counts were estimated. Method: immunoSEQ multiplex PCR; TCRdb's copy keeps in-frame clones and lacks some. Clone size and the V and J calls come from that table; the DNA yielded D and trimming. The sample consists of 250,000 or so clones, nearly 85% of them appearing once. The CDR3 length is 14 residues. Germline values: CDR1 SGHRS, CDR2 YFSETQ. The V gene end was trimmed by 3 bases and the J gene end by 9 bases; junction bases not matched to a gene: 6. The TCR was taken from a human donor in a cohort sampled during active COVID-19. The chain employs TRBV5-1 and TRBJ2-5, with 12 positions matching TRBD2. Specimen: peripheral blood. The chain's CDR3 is CASSSSGGVEAQYF. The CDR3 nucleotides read TGCGCCAGCAGCTCTAGCGGGGGGGTTGAAGCCCAGTACTTC. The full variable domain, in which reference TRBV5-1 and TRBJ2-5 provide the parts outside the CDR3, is KAGVTQTPRYLIKTRGQQVTLSCSPISGHRSVSWYQQTPGQGLQFLFEYFSETQRNKGNFPGRFSGRQFSNSRSEMNVSTLELGDSALYLCASSSSGGVEAQYFGPGTRLLVL.